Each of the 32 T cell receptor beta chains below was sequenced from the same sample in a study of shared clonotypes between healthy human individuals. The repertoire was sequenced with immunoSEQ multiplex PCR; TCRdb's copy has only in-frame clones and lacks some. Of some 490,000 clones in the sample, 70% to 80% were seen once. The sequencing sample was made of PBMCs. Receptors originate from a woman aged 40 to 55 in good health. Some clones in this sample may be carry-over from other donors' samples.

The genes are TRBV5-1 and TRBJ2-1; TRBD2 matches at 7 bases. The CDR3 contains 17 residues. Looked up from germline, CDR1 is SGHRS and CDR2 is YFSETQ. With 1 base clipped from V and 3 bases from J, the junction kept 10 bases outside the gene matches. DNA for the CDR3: TGCGCCAGCAGCTTGTCCCCTCGGGGGGTGGGCTACAATGAGCAGTTCTTC. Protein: CASSLSPRGVGYNEQFF.

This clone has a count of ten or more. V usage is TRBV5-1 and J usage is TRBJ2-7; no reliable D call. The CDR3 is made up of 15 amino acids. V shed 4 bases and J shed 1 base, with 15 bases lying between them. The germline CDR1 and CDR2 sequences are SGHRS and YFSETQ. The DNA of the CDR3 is TGCGCCAGCAGCGAATCGGGTGGACGTTCCTACGAGCAGTACTTC. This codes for CASSESGGRSYEQYF.

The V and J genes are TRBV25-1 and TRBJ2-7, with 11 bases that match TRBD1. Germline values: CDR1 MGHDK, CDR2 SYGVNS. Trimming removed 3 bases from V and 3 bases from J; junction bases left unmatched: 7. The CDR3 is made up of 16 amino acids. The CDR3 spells CASSDPSGTGGYEQYF. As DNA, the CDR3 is TGTGCCAGCAGTGACCCCTCCGGGACAGGGGGCTACGAGCAGTACTTC.

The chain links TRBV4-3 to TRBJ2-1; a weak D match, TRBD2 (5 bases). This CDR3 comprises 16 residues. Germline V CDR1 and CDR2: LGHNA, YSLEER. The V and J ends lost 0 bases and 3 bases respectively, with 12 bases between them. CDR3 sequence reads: CASSQDMSAGYNEQFF. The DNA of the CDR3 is TGCGCCAGCAGCCAAGATATGAGCGCGGGCTACAATGAGCAGTTCTTC.

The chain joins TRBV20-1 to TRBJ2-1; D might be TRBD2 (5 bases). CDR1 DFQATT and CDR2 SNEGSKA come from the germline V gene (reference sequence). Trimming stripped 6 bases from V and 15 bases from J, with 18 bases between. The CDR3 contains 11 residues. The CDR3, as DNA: TGCAGTGCAAAACGGGGTCCCCGGGGGTTCTTC. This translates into CSAKRGPRGFF.

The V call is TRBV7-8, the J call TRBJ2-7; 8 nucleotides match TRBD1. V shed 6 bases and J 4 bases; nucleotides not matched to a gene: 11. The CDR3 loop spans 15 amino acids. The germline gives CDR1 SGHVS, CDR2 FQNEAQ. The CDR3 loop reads CASSLMTGATYEQYF. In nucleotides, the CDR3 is TGTGCCAGCAGTCTTATGACAGGGGCGACGTACGAGCAGTACTTC. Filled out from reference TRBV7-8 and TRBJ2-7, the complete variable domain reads GAGVSQSPRYKVAKRGQDVALRCDPISGHVSLFWYQQALGQGPEFLTYFQNEAQLDKSGLPSDRFFAERPEGSVSTLKIQRTQQEDSAVYLCASSLMTGATYEQYFGPGTRLTVT.

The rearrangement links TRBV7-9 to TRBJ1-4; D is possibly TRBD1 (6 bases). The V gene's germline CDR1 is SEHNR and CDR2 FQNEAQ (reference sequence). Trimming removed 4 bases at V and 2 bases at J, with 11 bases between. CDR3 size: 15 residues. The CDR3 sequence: CASSSTGFTNEKLFF. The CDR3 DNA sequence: TGTGCCAGCAGCTCCACAGGGTTCACTAATGAAAAACTGTTTTTT.

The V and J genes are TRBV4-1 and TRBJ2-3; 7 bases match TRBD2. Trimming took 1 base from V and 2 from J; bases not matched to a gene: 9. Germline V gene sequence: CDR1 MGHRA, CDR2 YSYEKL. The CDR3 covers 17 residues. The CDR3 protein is CASSQGLARRYTDTQYF. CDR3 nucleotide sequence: TGCGCCAGCAGCCAAGGACTAGCCAGACGATACACAGATACGCAGTATTTT.

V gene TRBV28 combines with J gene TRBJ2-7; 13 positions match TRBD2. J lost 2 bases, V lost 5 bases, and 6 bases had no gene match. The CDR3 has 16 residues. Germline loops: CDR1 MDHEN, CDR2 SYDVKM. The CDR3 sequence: CASSTRTSGSAYEQYF. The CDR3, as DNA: TGTGCCAGCAGTACCCGGACTAGCGGGAGCGCCTACGAGCAGTACTTC. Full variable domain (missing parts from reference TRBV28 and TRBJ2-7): DVKVTQSSRYLVKRTGEKVFLECVQDMDHENMFWYRQDPGLGLRLIYFSYDVKMKEKGDIPEGYSVSREKKERFSLILESASTNQTSMYLCASSTRTSGSAYEQYFGPGTRLTVT.

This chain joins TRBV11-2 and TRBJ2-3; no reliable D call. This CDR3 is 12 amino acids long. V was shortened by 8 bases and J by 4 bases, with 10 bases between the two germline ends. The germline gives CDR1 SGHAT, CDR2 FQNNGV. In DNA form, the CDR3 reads TGTGCCAGCCGCGAGACCCCAGATACGCAGTATTTT. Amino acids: CASRETPDTQYF. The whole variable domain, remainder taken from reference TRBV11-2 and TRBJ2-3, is EAGVAQSPRYKIIEKRQSVAFWCNPISGHATLYWYQQILGQGPKLLIQFQNNGVVDDSQLPKDRFSAERLKGVDSTLKIQPAKLEDSAVYLCASRETPDTQYFGPGTRLTVL.

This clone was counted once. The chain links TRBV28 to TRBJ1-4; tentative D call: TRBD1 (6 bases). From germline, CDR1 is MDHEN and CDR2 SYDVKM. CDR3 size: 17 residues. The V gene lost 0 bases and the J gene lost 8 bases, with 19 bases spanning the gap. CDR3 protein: CASSLWAGGAEEEKLFF. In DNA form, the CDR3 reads TGTGCCAGCAGTTTATGGGCGGGGGGCGCCGAGGAAGAAAAACTGTTTTTT.

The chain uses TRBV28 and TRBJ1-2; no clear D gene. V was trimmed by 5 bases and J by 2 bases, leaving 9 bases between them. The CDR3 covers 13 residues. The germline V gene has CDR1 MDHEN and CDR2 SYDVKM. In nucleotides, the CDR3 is TGTGCCAGCAGTACGACAACCAACTATGGCTACACCTTC. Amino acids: CASSTTTNYGYTF.

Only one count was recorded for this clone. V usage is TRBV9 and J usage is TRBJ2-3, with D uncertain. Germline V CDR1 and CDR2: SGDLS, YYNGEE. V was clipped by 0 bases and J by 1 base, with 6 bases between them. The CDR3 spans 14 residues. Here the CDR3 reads CASSVGRGTDTQYF. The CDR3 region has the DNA TGTGCCAGCAGCGTAGGACGGGGCACAGATACGCAGTATTTT.

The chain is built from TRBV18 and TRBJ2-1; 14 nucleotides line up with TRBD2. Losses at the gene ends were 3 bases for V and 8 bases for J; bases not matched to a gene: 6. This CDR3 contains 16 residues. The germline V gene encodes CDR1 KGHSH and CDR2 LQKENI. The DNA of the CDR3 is TGTGCCAGCTCACCTACCTCGGGACTAGCGGGGGATGAGCAGTTCTTC. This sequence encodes CASSPTSGLAGDEQFF.

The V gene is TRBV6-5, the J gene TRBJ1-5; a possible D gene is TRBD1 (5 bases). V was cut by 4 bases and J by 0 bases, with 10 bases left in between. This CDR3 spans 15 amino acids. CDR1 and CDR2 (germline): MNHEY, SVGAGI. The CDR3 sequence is CASSWGRDSNQPQHF. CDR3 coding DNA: TGTGCCAGCAGTTGGGGGAGGGATAGCAATCAGCCCCAGCATTTT.

The CDR3 nucleotides are TGTGCCAGCAGCTTAACCGGACTAGCGGGAGGGACCGGGGAGCTGTTTTTT. Protein: CASSLTGLAGGTGELFF. This chain uses TRBV7-3 with TRBJ2-2, with 15 bases fitting TRBD2. J gave up 5 bases and V 0 bases, and 1 base lay outside the gene matches. The CDR3 contains 17 residues. From germline, CDR1 is SGHTA and CDR2 FQGTGA.

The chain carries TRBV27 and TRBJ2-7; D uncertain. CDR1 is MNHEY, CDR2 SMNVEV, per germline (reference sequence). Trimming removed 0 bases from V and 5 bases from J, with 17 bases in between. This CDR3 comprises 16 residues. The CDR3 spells CASSLSPVPPGHEQYF. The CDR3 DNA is TGTGCCAGCAGTTTATCCCCCGTGCCTCCGGGCCACGAGCAGTACTTC.

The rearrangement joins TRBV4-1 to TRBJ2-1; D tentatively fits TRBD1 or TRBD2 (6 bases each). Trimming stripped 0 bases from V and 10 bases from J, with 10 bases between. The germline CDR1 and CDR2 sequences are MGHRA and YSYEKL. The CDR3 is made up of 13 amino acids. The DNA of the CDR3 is TGCGCCAGCAGCCAAGATCGGGGGCGGGAGCAGTTCTTC. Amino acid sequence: CASSQDRGREQFF.

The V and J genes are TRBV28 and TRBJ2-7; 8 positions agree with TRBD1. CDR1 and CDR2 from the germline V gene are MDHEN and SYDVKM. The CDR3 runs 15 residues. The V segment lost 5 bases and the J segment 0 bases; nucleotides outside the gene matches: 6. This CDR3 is CASSPDRGYSYEQYF. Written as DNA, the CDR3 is TGTGCCAGCAGTCCCGACAGGGGATACTCCTACGAGCAGTACTTC.

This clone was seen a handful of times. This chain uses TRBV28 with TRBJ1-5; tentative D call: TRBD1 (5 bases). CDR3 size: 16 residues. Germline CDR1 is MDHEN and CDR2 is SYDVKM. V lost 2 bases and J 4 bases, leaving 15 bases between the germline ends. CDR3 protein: CASSLSKGSFNQPQHF. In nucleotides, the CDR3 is TGTGCCAGCAGTTTAAGTAAGGGGAGTTTTAATCAGCCCCAGCATTTT.

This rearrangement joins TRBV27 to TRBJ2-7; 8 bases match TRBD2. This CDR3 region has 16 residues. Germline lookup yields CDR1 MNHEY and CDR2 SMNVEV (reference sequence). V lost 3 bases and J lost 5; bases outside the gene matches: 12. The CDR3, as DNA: TGTGCCAGCAGTTTCATCTGGCGGGGGGTCGGCAACGAGCAGTACTTC. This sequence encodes CASSFIWRGVGNEQYF.

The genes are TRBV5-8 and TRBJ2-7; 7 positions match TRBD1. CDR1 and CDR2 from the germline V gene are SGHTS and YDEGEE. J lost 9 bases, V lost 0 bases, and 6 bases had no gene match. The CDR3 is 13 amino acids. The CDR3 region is CASSLGQGGGQYF. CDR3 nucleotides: TGTGCCAGCAGCTTGGGACAGGGTGGTGGGCAGTACTTC.

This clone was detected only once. Here the CDR3 reads CASRVWSGTGTEKLFF. DNA of the CDR3: TGTGCCAGTAGGGTCTGGTCGGGGACAGGGACTGAAAAACTGTTTTTT. V and J are TRBV19 and TRBJ1-4; 9 bases match TRBD1. This CDR3 has 16 amino acids. CDR1 and CDR2 from the germline V gene are LNHDA and SQIVND (reference sequence). Trimming at V came to 6 bases and at J to 7 bases, leaving 12 bases not matched to a gene.

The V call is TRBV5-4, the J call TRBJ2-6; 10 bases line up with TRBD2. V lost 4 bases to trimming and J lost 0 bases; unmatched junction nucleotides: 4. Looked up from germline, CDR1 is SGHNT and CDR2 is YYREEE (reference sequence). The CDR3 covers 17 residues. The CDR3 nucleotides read TGTGCCAGCAGCCTACTAGCGGGAAGCTCTGGGGCCAACGTCCTGACTTTC. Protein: CASSLLAGSSGANVLTF.

The CDR3 protein is CASSIIAASSYEQYF. CDR3 bases: TGTGCCAGCAGCATAATAGCGGCCTCCTCCTACGAGCAGTACTTC. The chain links TRBV5-6 to TRBJ2-7; the D gene is possibly TRBD2 (6 bases). The CDR3 runs 15 residues. Looked up from germline, CDR1 is SGHDT and CDR2 is YYEEEE. Trimming removed 4 bases at V and 0 bases at J, with 14 bases between.

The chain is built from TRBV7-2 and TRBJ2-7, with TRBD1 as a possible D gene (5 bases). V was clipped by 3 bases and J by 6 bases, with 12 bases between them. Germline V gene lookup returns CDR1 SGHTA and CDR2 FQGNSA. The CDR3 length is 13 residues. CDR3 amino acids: CASSFGQGGEQYF. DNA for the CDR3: TGTGCCAGCAGCTTTGGGCAGGGCGGCGAGCAGTACTTC.

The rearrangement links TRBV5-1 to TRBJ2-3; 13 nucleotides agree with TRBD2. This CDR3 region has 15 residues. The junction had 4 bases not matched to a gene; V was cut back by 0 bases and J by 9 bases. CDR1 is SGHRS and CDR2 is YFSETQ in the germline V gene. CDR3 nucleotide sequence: TGCGCCAGCAGCTTGGAGGGGACTAGCGGGAAGACGCAGTATTTT. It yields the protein CASSLEGTSGKTQYF.

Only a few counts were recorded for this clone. Here the CDR3 reads CAWSRDIQETQYF. CDR3 bases: TGTGCCTGGAGTAGAGATATCCAAGAGACCCAGTACTTC. The chain combines TRBV30 with TRBJ2-5; no firm D call. In germline, CDR1 is GTSNPN, CDR2 SVGIG (reference sequence). With 2 bases removed from V and 1 base from J, the gap between germline ends came to 8 bases. The CDR3 spans 13 residues.

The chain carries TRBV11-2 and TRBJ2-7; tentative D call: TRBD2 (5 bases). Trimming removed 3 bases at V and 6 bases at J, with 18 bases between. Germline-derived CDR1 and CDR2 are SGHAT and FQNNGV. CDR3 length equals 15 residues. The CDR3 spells CASSFSGATRAEQYF. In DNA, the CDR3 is TGTGCCAGCAGCTTTAGTGGCGCAACTAGAGCCGAGCAGTACTTC.

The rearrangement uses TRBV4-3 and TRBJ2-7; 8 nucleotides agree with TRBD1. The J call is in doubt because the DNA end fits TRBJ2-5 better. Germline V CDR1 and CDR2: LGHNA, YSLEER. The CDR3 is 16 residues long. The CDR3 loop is CASSLEAGGFQETQYF. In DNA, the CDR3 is TGCGCCAGCAGCTTGGAGGCAGGGGGCTTCCAAGAGACCCAGTACTTC.

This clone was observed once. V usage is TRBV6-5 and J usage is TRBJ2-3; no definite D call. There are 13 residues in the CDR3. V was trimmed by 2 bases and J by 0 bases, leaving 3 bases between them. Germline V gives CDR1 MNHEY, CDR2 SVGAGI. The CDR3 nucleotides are TGTGCCAGCAGTTACGGGAGCACAGATACGCAGTATTTT. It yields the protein CASSYGSTDTQYF.

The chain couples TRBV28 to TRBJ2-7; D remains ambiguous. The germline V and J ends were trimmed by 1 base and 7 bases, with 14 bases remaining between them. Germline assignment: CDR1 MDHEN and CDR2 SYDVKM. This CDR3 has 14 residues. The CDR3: CASSLLTRGPEQYF. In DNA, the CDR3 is TGTGCCAGCAGTTTATTGACCCGCGGCCCGGAGCAGTACTTC.